The 12 T cell receptor beta chains listed next were all sequenced from one sample in a study of blood T cell repertoires in COVID-19 (dated by TCRdb to the early 2020s). The library was produced with the immunoSEQ multiplex PCR assay. TCRdb's version of the immuneACCESS table is confined to in-frame rearrangements and falls short of the full clone set. An unresolved V gene accounts for under half of the shortfall where checked; the remainder is of unknown origin. A total of tens of thousands of clones appear in this sample, just over 85% of them only once. The ten top clones hold roughly 15% of the sample. The sequenced sample was peripheral blood. The source of these receptors is a man aged 70 or older with acute or convalescent COVID-19.

The chain recombines TRBV19 with TRBJ2-1; D gene ambiguous. CDR1 and CDR2 from the germline V gene are LNHDA and SQIVND (reference sequence). Deletions cut 3 bases from V and 4 bases from J, with 4 bases between. This CDR3 is 12 amino acids long. As DNA, the CDR3 is TGTGCCAGTAGTATTACTTACAATGAGCAGTTCTTC. It encodes CASSITYNEQFF.

This chain links TRBV2 with TRBJ1-1; D gene ambiguous. V lost 7 bases to trimming and J lost 1 base, with 13 bases between them. The CDR3 totals 14 residues. From germline, CDR1 is SNHLY and CDR2 FYNNEI. The CDR3 bases are TGTGCCAGCATCGGAGTCGGGAGGAACACTGAAGCTTTCTTT. Translation: CASIGVGRNTEAFF.

The chain links TRBV18 to TRBJ2-3; D unresolved. V was cut by 0 bases and J by 0 bases, with 13 bases left in between. The CDR3 is 17 amino acids. CDR1 is KGHSH and CDR2 is LQKENI in the germline V gene. As DNA, the CDR3 is TGTGCCAGCTCACCACCTTCACAGACCCCTAGCACAGATACGCAGTATTTT. It specifies CASSPPSQTPSTDTQYF.

This clone was picked up a small number of times. The chain couples TRBV4-2 to TRBJ1-2; D ambiguous. Germline V gene sequence: CDR1 LGHNA, CDR2 YNFKEQ. The length of the CDR3 is 15 residues. Trimming stripped 1 base from V and 8 bases from J, with 17 bases between. The CDR3 sequence is CASSQGEPSPRGYTF. The CDR3 DNA sequence: TGTGCCAGCAGCCAAGGAGAGCCGTCCCCGCGGGGCTACACCTTC.

The V call is TRBV19, the J call TRBJ2-1, with D maybe TRBD1 (7 bases). The CDR3 extends over 14 amino acids. Germline V lookup: CDR1 LNHDA, CDR2 SQIVND (reference sequence). Trimming removed 7 bases at V and 3 bases at J, with 13 bases between. CDR3 residues: CASTQGGYYNEQFF. The CDR3 DNA reads TGTGCCAGTACTCAGGGGGGATACTACAATGAGCAGTTCTTC.

V gene TRBV6-5 combines with J gene TRBJ2-7; D might be TRBD2 (6 bases). The CDR3 has 13 amino acids. V gave up 6 bases and J gave up 4 bases, with 13 bases separating them. The germline gives CDR1 MNHEY, CDR2 SVGAGI. The CDR3 protein is CASRPPGGYEQYF. The DNA for the CDR3 is TGTGCCAGCAGGCCCCCTGGGGGGTACGAGCAGTACTTC.

A single count supports this clone. This sequence joins TRBV11-3 and TRBJ2-7; 7 nucleotides agree with TRBD2. Per the germline V gene, CDR1 is SGHNT and CDR2 is YENEEA. This CDR3 comprises 15 residues. V gave up 0 bases and J gave up 7 bases; unmatched junction bases: 9. For the CDR3, the DNA is TGTGCCAGCAGCTTAGATCCGGGGGGAGCAGGGGAGCAGTACTTC. The encoded protein is CASSLDPGGAGEQYF.

The gene calls are TRBV25-1 and TRBJ1-1; no definite D call. Germline-derived CDR1 and CDR2 are MGHDK and SYGVNS. V was trimmed by 3 bases and J by 0 bases, leaving 5 bases between them. This CDR3 is built from 13 residues. CDR3 DNA sequence: TGTGCCAGCAGTGATCAGATGAACACTGAAGCTTTCTTT. Amino acids: CASSDQMNTEAFF. The variable domain in full, completed from reference TRBV25-1 and TRBJ1-1, reads EADIYQTPRYLVIGTGKKITLECSQTMGHDKMYWYQQDPGMELHLIHYSYGVNSTEKGDLSSESTVSRIRTEHFPLTLESARPSHTSQYLCASSDQMNTEAFFGQGTRLTVV.

This clone was detected only once. The chain is built from TRBV5-8 and TRBJ2-5; TRBD1 agrees at 7 bases. Germline V gene sequence: CDR1 SGHTS, CDR2 YDEGEE. This CDR3 contains 14 residues. After removal of 4 bases from V and 1 base from J, the junction contained 4 bases not matched to a gene. The CDR3, as DNA: TGTGCCAGCAGCGGGGGACAGCCCCAAGAGACCCAGTACTTC. Its translation is CASSGGQPQETQYF.

The genes are TRBV5-4 and TRBJ2-2, with 7 bases matching TRBD1. The CDR3 totals 18 residues. Losses at the gene ends were 4 bases for V and 0 bases for J; bases not matched to a gene: 12. CDR1 is SGHNT, CDR2 YYREEE, per germline (reference sequence). The CDR3 nucleotides read TGTGCCAGCAGCCAGGAAATCGTCAGGGGGACGAACACCGGGGAGCTGTTTTTT. Protein: CASSQEIVRGTNTGELFF.

The V gene is TRBV2, the J gene TRBJ1-2; D gene unclear. The CDR3 runs to 13 residues. Trimming shortened V by 1 base and J by 6 bases, and 9 bases separated the two germline ends. In germline, CDR1 is SNHLY, CDR2 FYNNEI. CDR3: CASSEETHNGYTF. As DNA, the CDR3 is TGTGCCAGCAGTGAAGAGACTCACAATGGCTACACCTTC. Together with reference TRBV2 and TRBJ1-2, the CDR3 gives the full variable domain: EPEVTQTPSHQVTQMGQEVILRCVPISNHLYFYWYRQILGQKVEFLVSFYNNEISEKSEIFDDQFSVERPDGSNFTLKIRSTKLEDSAMYFCASSEETHNGYTFGSGTRLTVV.

The rearrangement uses TRBV6-1 and TRBJ2-7; D is uncertain. The germline gives CDR1 MNHNS, CDR2 SASEGT. The CDR3 has 14 amino acids. Trimming removed 2 bases at V and 2 bases at J, with 10 bases between. CDR3 residues: CASSERHAAYEQYF. The CDR3 region has the DNA TGTGCCAGCAGTGAAAGACATGCCGCCTACGAGCAGTACTTC.